This entry is about one T cell receptor beta chain. The antigen is not known. These data belong to a study of vaccination and CD4 T cells after COVID-19. Time point of the sample: late sampling 161 to 241 days after vaccination in a few convalescent patients. Treatment specified: approximately nine-day PBMC culture with coronavirus spike peptide pools or control peptides (ViraFEST assay). The V gene lost 5 bases and the J gene lost 3 bases, with 19 bases spanning the gap. The CDR3 runs 17 residues. Germline V gene lookup returns CDR1 MNHNS and CDR2 SASEGT. Scientists ran DNA taken from cultured CD4+ T cells through the Oncomine TCR Beta short-read assay for sequencing. A single record per CDR3 protein comes from TCRdb applying MiXCR to the PCR reads. The sample consists of fewer than 25,000 distinct CDR3 sequences, less than 40% of them appearing once.

Sequenced material: CD4+ T cells from blood, cultured in vitro, taken about 7 months after SARS-CoV-2 vaccination. The V call is TRBV6-1, the J call TRBJ2-2; TRBD2 is a possible D gene (6 bases). The TCR comes from a human donor who had recovered from COVID-19. The CDR3, as DNA: TGTGCCAGCAGTCAGCCCCTAGCCACGGGAGACACCGGGGAGCTGTTTTTT. Its translation: CASSQPLATGDTGELFF.